These T cell receptor beta chains were read from a single sample in a study of T-cell reconstitution after alpha-beta-depleted transplantation in children. A single record per CDR3 protein comes from TCRdb applying MiXCR to the PCR reads. This table holds some 290,000 distinct CDR3 sequences, 20% to 30% found once. The sample here was PBMCs, mostly from graft donor cells, taken 180 days after TCRalphabeta/CD19-depleted stem cell transplant. Receptors originate from a male patient under 18 who had a stem cell transplant for acute lymphoblastic leukemia, so the T cells may come from the graft donor. Both conserved end residues are part of each CDR3. The order of the fields is V gene, clone size, J gene, D gene, CDR3 protein, CDR3 DNA. A D gene is named only where the DNA matches it firmly. The listing skips clone size in some rows; elsewhere it reads once, few, many or a size class.

>TRBV12-3/TRBV12-4|few|TRBJ2-6|.
CASSQGRRAGANVLTF
TGTGCCAGCAGTCAGGGCCGGCGGGCTGGGGCCAACGTCCTGACTTTC
>TRBV27|few|TRBJ2-5|TRBD1
CASSLLTGGMETQYF
TGTGCCAGCAGTTTATTAACAGGGGGCATGGAGACCCAGTACTTC
>TRBV2|.|TRBJ2-2|.
CASGAETGGNTGELFF
TGTGCCAGCGGGGCGGAGACCGGCGGGAACACCGGGGAGCTGTTTTTT
>TRBV29-1|.|TRBJ2-1|TRBD2
CSVAWTSGNSNEQFF
TGCAGCGTTGCTTGGACTAGCGGGAATAGCAATGAGCAGTTCTTC
>TRBV18|.|TRBJ2-7|TRBD1
CASSPLTGTGPYEQYF
TGTGCCAGCTCACCACTGACCGGGACAGGGCCCTACGAGCAGTACTTC
>TRBV6-5|few|TRBJ1-6|TRBD1
CASSYSRLLQGANSPLHF
TGTGCCAGCAGTTACTCCCGCTTGCTACAGGGGGCGAATTCACCCCTCCACTTT
>TRBV29-1|few|TRBJ2-5|.
CSLLGYLQETQYF
TGCAGCTTGCTAGGATACCTCCAAGAGACCCAGTACTTC
>TRBV29-1|.|TRBJ1-5|.
CSVLVVGNQPQHF
TGCAGCGTTTTAGTAGTGGGTAATCAGCCCCAGCATTTT
>TRBV29-1|few|TRBJ2-3|.
CSVGFSRADTQYF
TGCAGCGTTGGATTCTCCAGGGCAGATACGCAGTATTTT
>TRBV5-8|few|TRBJ1-3|.
CASSLRPPGNTIYF
TGTGCCAGCAGCTTAAGGCCTCCCGGAAACACCATATATTTT
>TRBV5-5|few|TRBJ1-1|.
CASSLFATDMNTEAFF
TGTGCCAGCAGCTTATTTGCGACAGATATGAACACTGAAGCTTTCTTT
>TRBV28|.|TRBJ2-7|.
CASSQIGSARGEQYF
TGTGCCAGCAGTCAAATCGGATCCGCGCGAGGAGAGCAGTACTTC
>TRBV5-8|.|TRBJ2-3|TRBD1
CASSSYRGSTDTQYF
TGTGCCAGCAGCTCCTACAGGGGTAGCACAGATACGCAGTATTTT
>TRBV4-2|.|TRBJ2-1|.
CASSQDEGRANEQFF
TGTGCCAGCAGCCAAGATGAGGGCAGGGCCAATGAGCAGTTCTTC
>TRBV3-1|.|TRBJ2-4|.
CASSHKGAGNIQYF
TGTGCCAGCAGCCACAAGGGAGCAGGAAACATTCAGTACTTC
>TRBV12-3/TRBV12-4|.|TRBJ1-2|TRBD1
CASSSNRGRSGGYTF
TGTGCCAGCAGTTCGAACAGGGGGCGCAGTGGGGGCTACACCTTC
>TRBV20-1|.|TRBJ2-5|TRBD1
CSADRGGAAQYF
TGCAGTGCAGACAGGGGGGGGGCGGCCCAGTACTTC
>TRBV18|few|TRBJ2-7|.
CASSQRSGPNSYEQYF
TGTGCCAGCTCACAAAGGAGCGGGCCAAACTCCTACGAGCAGTACTTC
>TRBV12-3/TRBV12-4|many|TRBJ2-7|.
CASSTGIIYEQYF
TGTGCCAGCAGTACCGGGATTATCTACGAGCAGTACTTC
>TRBV10-2|.|TRBJ1-2|.
CASSRSTALYGYTF
TGCGCCAGCAGCAGGTCGACTGCCCTTTATGGCTACACCTTC
>TRBV5-1|.|TRBJ2-7|TRBD2
CDSSQTSGFYEQYF
TGCGACAGCAGCCAGACTAGCGGGTTCTACGAGCAGTACTTC
>TRBV2|few|TRBJ2-7|.
CASSPQGIHEQYF
TGTGCCAGCAGTCCACAGGGAATCCACGAGCAGTACTTC
>TRBV7-8|.|TRBJ2-1|TRBD2
CASSSSSGRNHEQFF
TGTGCCAGCAGCTCGTCTAGCGGGAGGAACCATGAGCAGTTCTTC
>TRBV6-5|.|TRBJ2-3|.
CASSYSPVPRPSTDTQYF
TGTGCCAGCAGTTACTCGCCCGTACCTCGTCCTAGCACAGATACGCAGTATTTT
>TRBV27|.|TRBJ2-7|.
CASSSLDTYYEQYF
TGTGCCAGCAGTTCACTAGACACCTACTACGAGCAGTACTTC
>TRBV11-1|.|TRBJ2-3|TRBD2
CASGLAGRTDTQYF
TGTGCCAGCGGACTAGCGGGTCGGACAGATACGCAGTATTTT
>TRBV29-1|many|TRBJ1-5|TRBD1
CSVSGQASYQPQHF
TGCAGCGTATCAGGACAGGCTTCATATCAGCCCCAGCATTTT
>TRBV5-1|.|TRBJ1-2|TRBD1
CASSSGQGGNYGYTF
TGCGCCAGCAGCAGCGGACAGGGGGGGAACTATGGCTACACCTTC
>TRBV7-9|.|TRBJ2-7|.
CASRWGDEQYF
TGTGCCAGCCGCTGGGGAGACGAGCAGTACTTC
>TRBV3-1|.|TRBJ1-5|TRBD1
CASSQYSTGGNQPQHF
TGTGCCAGCAGCCAATATTCAACAGGGGGCAATCAGCCCCAGCATTTT
>TRBV7-6|few|TRBJ2-7|.
CASSLELGRPYEQYF
TGTGCCAGCAGCTTAGAACTTGGAAGGCCCTACGAGCAGTACTTC
>TRBV15|.|TRBJ2-7|.
CATSRGPRQGNSYEQYF
TGTGCCACCAGCAGAGGCCCCAGGCAGGGGAACTCCTACGAGCAGTACTTC
>TRBV12-3/TRBV12-4|many|TRBJ2-3|TRBD2
CASTRDYLPDTQYF
TGTGCCAGCACCAGGGACTATTTGCCAGATACGCAGTATTTT
>TRBV5-1|.|TRBJ2-1|.
CASSPFNNEQFF
TGCGCCAGCAGCCCCTTCAACAATGAGCAGTTCTTC
>TRBV7-3|.|TRBJ1-1|.
CASSLRGMNTEAFF
TGTGCCAGCAGCTTAAGGGGGATGAACACTGAAGCTTTCTTT
>TRBV20-1|once|TRBJ2-4|.
CSARDRGEFAKNIQYF
TGCAGTGCTAGAGATCGTGGGGAATTCGCCAAAAACATTCAGTACTTC
>TRBV11-2|.|TRBJ2-7|TRBD1
CASSLDSGTGAEQYF
TGTGCCAGCAGCTTAGACTCCGGGACAGGGGCCGAGCAGTACTTC
>TRBV3-1|few|TRBJ2-2|TRBD2
CASPGLAGGGDTGELFF
TGTGCCAGCCCCGGTTTAGCGGGAGGAGGGGACACCGGGGAGCTGTTTTTT
>TRBV10-3|.|TRBJ1-1|TRBD1
CAISETGGIREAFF
TGTGCCATCAGTGAAACAGGGGGCATCCGCGAAGCTTTCTTT
>TRBV6-1|.|TRBJ1-2|.
CASRRDRRTVYGYTF
TGTGCCAGCAGGCGGGACCGTAGGACAGTCTATGGCTACACCTTC
>TRBV3-1|.|TRBJ2-2|.
CASSQGTGWYTGELFF
TGTGCCAGCAGCCAAGGAACAGGGTGGTACACCGGGGAGCTGTTTTTT
>TRBV27|few|TRBJ2-7|.
CASRSSGMGEQYF
TGTGCCAGCAGATCTTCAGGGATGGGCGAGCAGTACTTC
>TRBV7-9|.|TRBJ2-1|.
CASSFLLLGGNEQFF
TGTGCCAGCAGCTTTCTTTTACTGGGGGGCAATGAGCAGTTCTTC
>TRBV7-2|many|TRBJ2-7|.
CASSPAYEQYF
TGTGCCAGCAGCCCCGCCTACGAGCAGTACTTC
>TRBV7-9|.|TRBJ1-1|.
CASSLEGITEAFF
TGTGCCAGCAGCTTAGAGGGGATCACTGAAGCTTTCTTT
>TRBV20-1|few|TRBJ2-1|.
CSARDRWQPINNEQFF
TGCAGTGCTAGAGATCGATGGCAGCCTATAAACAATGAGCAGTTCTTC
>TRBV20-1|.|TRBJ1-6|.
CSASPGQNSPLHF
TGCAGTGCTAGCCCCGGACAGAATTCACCCCTCCACTTT
>TRBV25-1|.|TRBJ1-2|.
CASSQFLEGYTF
TGTGCCAGCAGTCAGTTTTTGGAAGGCTACACCTTC
>TRBV30|.|TRBJ2-7|.
CAWSVLIGTGSYEQYF
TGTGCCTGGAGTGTACTGATAGGGACTGGCTCCTACGAGCAGTACTTC
>TRBV4-1|.|TRBJ2-2|.
CASSQSSGDTGELFF
TGCGCCAGCAGCCAATCGAGTGGCGACACCGGGGAGCTGTTTTTT
>TRBV5-1|few|TRBJ2-1|.
CASSLRLGGKGHNEQFF
TGCGCCAGCAGCTTGCGCCTCGGGGGAAAGGGGCACAATGAGCAGTTCTTC
>TRBV12-3/TRBV12-4|.|TRBJ1-1|.
CASSSFGAFF
TGTGCCAGCTCCTCTTTTGGAGCTTTCTTT
>TRBV7-6|.|TRBJ1-6|TRBD1
CASSLGQSNSPLHF
TGTGCCAGCAGCCTGGGACAGTCTAATTCACCCCTCCACTTT
>TRBV20-1|.|TRBJ2-3|.
CSARYVRTSTDTQYF
TGCAGTGCTAGATATGTCAGAACTAGCACAGATACGCAGTATTTT
>TRBV5-1|.|TRBJ2-1|.
CASSFVAWERSYNEQFF
TGCGCCAGCAGCTTCGTGGCTTGGGAGCGGTCCTACAATGAGCAGTTCTTC
>TRBV10-3|.|TRBJ1-2|.
CAISEPGHTNGDTF
TGTGCCATCAGTGAGCCCGGACACACTAATGGCGACACCTTC
>TRBV4-1|.|TRBJ1-1|.
CASSHGQQNTEAFF
TGCGCCAGCAGCCACGGACAACAGAACACTGAAGCTTTCTTT
>TRBV5-1|.|TRBJ1-6|.
CASSLEQVNSPLHF
TGCGCCAGCAGCTTGGAACAGGTTAATTCACCCCTCCACTTT
>TRBV5-5|.|TRBJ2-2|.
CASSYEGGLGTGELFF
TGTGCCAGCAGCTATGAGGGGGGACTGGGCACCGGGGAGCTGTTTTTT
>TRBV27|.|TRBJ1-2|TRBD1
CASRGLQGVHYGYTF
TGTGCCAGCAGGGGGCTACAGGGGGTTCACTATGGCTACACCTTC